This T cell receptor (beta chain) was identified during a study of T cells after yellow fever vaccination. Study details: Some fractions had low cell numbers, and these were prepared with SMART-Seq v4 Ultra Low Input.

TCR cDNA, made by 5'RACE template switching, carried an added universal primer site and UMIs. TCRdb passed the 5' RACE reads through MiXCR, listing each CDR3 protein once. The data contain roughly 120,000 distinct CDR3 sequences, under 8.5% of them singletons. This clonotype was picked up many times. Its antigen is not identified. The study, taken as a whole, reports: Clones from primary vaccination mostly reappeared after the booster (less than 98% CD4, over 85% CD8).

Trimming removed 4 bases from V and 5 bases from J, with 9 bases in between. This CDR3 is built from 12 residues. J is TRBJ2-7 and V is TRBV12-3 or TRBV12-4; D remains unclear. Source: CD4+ T cells sorted from PBMCs, taken more than 8 days after the first yellow fever vaccination. The sequence was obtained from a man between 18 and 29 years old who received the YFV17D yellow fever vaccine. The CDR3 reads CASSSSRDEQYF. Here the CDR3 DNA reads TGTGCCAGCAGTTCTTCACGCGACGAGCAGTACTTC.